One and the same sample provided the 2 T cell receptor beta chains below, sequenced in a study of shared clonotypes between healthy human individuals. Produced via immunoSEQ multiplex PCR; TCRdb's table is partial and in-frame only. The data show millions of clones, 85% to 95% seen once. The source material was naive CD4+ T cells from PBMCs. The subset here: CD45RA+ positively selected. These TCRs come from a young man in good health. Some clones in this sample may be carry-over from other donors' samples.

This chain joins TRBV7-2 and TRBJ1-2; D gene uncertain. This CDR3 is 16 amino acids long. Germline CDR1 reads SGHTA; CDR2 reads FQGNSA. The V and J ends lost 5 bases and 4 bases respectively, with 20 bases between them. The CDR3 DNA reads TGTGCCAGCAGCCCTGCGAGTGTGAGGGCAGGCTATGGCTACACCTTC. Protein: CASSPASVRAGYGYTF.

The rearrangement joins TRBV11-2 to TRBJ2-5; 10 bases map to TRBD2. CDR3 length: 15 amino acids. The V segment lost 6 bases and the J segment 3 bases; nucleotides outside the gene matches: 7. The germline CDR1 and CDR2 sequences are SGHAT and FQNNGV. The CDR3 region is CASRRPGLAKETQYF. The CDR3 region has the DNA TGTGCCAGCAGGCGCCCGGGACTAGCGAAAGAGACCCAGTACTTC.